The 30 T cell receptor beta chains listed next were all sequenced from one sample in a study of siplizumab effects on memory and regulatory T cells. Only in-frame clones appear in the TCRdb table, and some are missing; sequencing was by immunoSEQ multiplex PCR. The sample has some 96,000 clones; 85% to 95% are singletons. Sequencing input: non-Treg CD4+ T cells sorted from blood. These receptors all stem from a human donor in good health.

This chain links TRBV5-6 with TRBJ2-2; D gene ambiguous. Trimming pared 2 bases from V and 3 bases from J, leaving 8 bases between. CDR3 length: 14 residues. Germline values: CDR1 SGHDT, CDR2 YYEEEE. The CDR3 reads CASSLQLYTGELFF. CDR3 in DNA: TGTGCCAGCAGCTTACAGCTTTACACCGGGGAGCTGTTTTTT.

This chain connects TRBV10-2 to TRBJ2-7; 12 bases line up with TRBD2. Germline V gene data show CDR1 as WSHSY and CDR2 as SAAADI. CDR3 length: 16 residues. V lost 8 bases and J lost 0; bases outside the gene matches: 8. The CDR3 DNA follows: TGCGCCAGCGGACTAGCGGGGATTCTGAGCTCCTACGAGCAGTACTTC. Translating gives CASGLAGILSSYEQYF.

The CDR3 region has the DNA TGCGCCAGCAGCTTTCGGGGGGTGCTTGGGGAGACCCAGTACTTC. Its translation is CASSFRGVLGETQYF. V and J are TRBV5-1 and TRBJ2-5; 7 bases match TRBD2. Looked up from germline, CDR1 is SGHRS and CDR2 is YFSETQ. The ends lost 2 bases at V and 5 bases at J; junction bases unmatched: 9. CDR3 length: 15 amino acids.

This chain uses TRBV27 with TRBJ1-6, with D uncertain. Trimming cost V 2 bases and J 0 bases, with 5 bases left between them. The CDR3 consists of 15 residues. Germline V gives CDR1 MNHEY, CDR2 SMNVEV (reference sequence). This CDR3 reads CASSLRSSYNSPLHF. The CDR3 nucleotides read TGTGCCAGCAGTTTAAGAAGCTCCTATAATTCACCCCTCCACTTT.

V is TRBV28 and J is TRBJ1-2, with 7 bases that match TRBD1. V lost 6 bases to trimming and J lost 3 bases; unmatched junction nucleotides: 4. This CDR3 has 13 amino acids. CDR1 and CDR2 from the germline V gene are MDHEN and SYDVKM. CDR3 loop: CASRLTGDYGYTF. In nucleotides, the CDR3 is TGTGCCAGCAGATTAACAGGGGACTATGGCTACACCTTC.

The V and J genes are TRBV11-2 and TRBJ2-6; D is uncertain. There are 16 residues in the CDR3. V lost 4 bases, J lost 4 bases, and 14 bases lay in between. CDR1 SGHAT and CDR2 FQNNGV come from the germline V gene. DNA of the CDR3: TGTGCCAGCAGCTCCACAGCGAATGGGGGGGCCAACGTCCTGACTTTC. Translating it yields CASSSTANGGANVLTF.

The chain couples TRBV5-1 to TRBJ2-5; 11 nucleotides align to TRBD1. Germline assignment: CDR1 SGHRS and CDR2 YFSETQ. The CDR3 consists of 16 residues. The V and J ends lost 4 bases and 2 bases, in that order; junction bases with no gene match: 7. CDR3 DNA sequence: TGCGCCAGCAGCCTGTGGACAGGGGGCACTCAAGAGACCCAGTACTTC. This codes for CASSLWTGGTQETQYF.

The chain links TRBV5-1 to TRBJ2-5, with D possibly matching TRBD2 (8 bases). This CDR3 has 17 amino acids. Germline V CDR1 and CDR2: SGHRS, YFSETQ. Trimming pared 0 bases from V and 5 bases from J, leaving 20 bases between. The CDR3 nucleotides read TGCGCCAGCAGCTTGGCCGGCGGGAGGACAGGTCGGGAGACCCAGTACTTC. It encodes CASSLAGGRTGRETQYF.

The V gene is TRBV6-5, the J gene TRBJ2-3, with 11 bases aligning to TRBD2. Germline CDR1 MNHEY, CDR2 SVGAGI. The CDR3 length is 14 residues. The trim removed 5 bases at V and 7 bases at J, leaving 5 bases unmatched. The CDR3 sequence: CASSTSGRRNTQYF. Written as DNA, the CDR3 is TGTGCCAGCAGTACTAGCGGGAGAAGGAATACGCAGTATTTT.

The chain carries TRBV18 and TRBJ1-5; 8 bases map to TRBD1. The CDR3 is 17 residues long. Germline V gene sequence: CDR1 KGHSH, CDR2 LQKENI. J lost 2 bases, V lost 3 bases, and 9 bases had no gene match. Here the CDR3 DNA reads TGTGCCAGCTCACCCTTGTTGTTGACAGGGGGCAATCAGCCCCAGCATTTT. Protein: CASSPLLLTGGNQPQHF.

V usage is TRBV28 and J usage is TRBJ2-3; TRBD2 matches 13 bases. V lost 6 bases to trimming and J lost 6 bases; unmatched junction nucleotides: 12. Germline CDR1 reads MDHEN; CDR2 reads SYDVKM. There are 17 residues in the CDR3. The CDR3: CASRDWTSGSAGDTQYF. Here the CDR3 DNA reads TGTGCCAGCAGGGACTGGACTAGCGGGAGCGCGGGCGATACGCAGTATTTT.

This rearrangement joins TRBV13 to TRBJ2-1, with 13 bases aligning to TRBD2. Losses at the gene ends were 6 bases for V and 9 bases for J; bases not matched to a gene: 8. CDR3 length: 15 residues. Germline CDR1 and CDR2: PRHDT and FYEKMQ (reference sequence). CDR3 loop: CASRRLAGGRGEQFF. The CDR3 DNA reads TGTGCCAGCAGGCGACTAGCGGGAGGTCGGGGTGAGCAGTTCTTC.

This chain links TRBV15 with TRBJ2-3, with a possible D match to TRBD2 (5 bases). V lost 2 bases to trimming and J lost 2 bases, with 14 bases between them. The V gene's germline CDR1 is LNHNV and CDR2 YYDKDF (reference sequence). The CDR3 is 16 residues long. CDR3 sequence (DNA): TGTGCCACCAGCAGACACGGACTGAAAGACACAGATACGCAGTATTTT. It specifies CATSRHGLKDTDTQYF.

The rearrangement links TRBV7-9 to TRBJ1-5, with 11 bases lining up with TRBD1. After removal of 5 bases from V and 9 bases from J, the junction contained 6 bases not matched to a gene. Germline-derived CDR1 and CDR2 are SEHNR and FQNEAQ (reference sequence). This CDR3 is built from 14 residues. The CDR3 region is CASSPDRGRGPQHF. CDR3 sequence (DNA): TGTGCCAGCAGCCCGGACAGGGGGCGTGGGCCCCAGCATTTT.

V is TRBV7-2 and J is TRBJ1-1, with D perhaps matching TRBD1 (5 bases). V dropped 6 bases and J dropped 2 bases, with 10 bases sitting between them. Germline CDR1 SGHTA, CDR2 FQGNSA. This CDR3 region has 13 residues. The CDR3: CASSTGANTEAFF. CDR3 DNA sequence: TGTGCCAGCAGTACCGGGGCAAACACTGAAGCTTTCTTT.

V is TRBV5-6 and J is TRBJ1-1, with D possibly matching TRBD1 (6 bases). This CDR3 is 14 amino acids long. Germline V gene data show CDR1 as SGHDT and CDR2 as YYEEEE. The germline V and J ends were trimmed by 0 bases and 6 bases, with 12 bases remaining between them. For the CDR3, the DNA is TGTGCCAGCAGCTTGGTTGCAGGGGTAGCTGAAGCTTTCTTT. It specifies CASSLVAGVAEAFF.

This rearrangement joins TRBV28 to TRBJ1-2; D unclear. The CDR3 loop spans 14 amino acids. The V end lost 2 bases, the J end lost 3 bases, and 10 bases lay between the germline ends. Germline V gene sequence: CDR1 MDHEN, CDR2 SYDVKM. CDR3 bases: TGTGCCAGCAGTTTACTTGGGCTCTACTATGGCTACACCTTC. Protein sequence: CASSLLGLYYGYTF.

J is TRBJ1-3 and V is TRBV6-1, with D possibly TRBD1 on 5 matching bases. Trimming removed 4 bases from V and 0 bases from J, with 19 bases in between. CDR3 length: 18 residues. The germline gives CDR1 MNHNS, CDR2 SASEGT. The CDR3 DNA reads TGTGCCAGCAGTGCACAATCAACCGGGGCCTACTCTGGAAACACCATATATTTT. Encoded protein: CASSAQSTGAYSGNTIYF.

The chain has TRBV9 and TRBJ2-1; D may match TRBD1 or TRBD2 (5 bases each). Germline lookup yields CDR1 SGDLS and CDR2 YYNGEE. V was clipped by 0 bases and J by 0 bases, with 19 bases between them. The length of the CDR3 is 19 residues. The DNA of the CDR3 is TGTGCCAGCAGCGTAGAGGTGGGGACCAGCCTAAGCTCCTACAATGAGCAGTTCTTC. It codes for CASSVEVGTSLSSYNEQFF.

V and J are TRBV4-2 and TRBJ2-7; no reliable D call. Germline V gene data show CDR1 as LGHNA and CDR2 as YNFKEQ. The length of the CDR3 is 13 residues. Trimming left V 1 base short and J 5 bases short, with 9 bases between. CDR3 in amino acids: CASSQVNVDEQYF. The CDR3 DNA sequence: TGTGCCAGCAGCCAAGTAAACGTGGACGAGCAGTACTTC.

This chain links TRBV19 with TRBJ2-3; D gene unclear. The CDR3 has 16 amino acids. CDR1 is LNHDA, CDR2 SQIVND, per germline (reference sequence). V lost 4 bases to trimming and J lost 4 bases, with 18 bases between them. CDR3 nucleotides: TGTGCCAGTAGTACCAGACGTATTCCGGGTCCAGATACGCAGTATTTT. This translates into CASSTRRIPGPDTQYF.

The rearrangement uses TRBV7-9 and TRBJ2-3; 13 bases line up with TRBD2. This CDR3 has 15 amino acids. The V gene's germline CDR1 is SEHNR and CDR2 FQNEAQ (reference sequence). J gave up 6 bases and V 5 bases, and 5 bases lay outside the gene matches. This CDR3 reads CASSLLAGGWDTQYF. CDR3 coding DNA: TGTGCCAGCAGCCTACTAGCGGGAGGGTGGGATACGCAGTATTTT.

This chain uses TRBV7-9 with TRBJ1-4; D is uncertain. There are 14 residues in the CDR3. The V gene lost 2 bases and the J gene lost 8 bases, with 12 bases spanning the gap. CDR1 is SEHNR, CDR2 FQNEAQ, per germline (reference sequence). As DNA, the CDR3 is TGTGCCAGCAGCTTACCCGTGTCGGGAGAAAAACTGTTTTTT. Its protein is CASSLPVSGEKLFF. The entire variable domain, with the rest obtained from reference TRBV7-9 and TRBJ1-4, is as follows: DTGVSQNPRHKITKRGQNVTFRCDPISEHNRLYWYRQTLGQGPEFLTYFQNEAQLEKSRLLSDRFSAERPKGSFSTLEIQRTEQGDSAMYLCASSLPVSGEKLFFGSGTQLSVL.

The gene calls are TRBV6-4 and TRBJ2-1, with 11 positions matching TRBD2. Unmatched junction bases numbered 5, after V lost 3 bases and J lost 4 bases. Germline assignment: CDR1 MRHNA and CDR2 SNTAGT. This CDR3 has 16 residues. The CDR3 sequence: CASSEKGLAEYNEQFF. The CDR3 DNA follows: TGTGCCAGCAGTGAAAAGGGACTAGCGGAGTACAATGAGCAGTTCTTC.

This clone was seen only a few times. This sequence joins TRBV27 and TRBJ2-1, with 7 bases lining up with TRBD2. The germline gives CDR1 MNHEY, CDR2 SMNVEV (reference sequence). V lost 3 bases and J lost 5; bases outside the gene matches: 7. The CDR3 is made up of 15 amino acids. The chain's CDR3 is CASSFGRGWDNEQFF. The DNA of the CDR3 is TGTGCCAGCAGTTTCGGGCGGGGGTGGGACAATGAGCAGTTCTTC.

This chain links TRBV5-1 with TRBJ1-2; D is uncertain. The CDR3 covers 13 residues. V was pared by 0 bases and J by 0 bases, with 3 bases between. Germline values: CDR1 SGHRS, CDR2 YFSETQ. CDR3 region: CASSLGPNYGYTF. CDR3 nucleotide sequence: TGCGCCAGCAGCTTGGGGCCTAACTATGGCTACACCTTC.

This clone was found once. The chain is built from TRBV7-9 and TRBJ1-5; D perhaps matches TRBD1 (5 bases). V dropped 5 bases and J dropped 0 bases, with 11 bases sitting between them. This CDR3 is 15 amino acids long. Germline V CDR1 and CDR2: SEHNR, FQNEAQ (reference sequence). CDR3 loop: CASSQGAYSNQPQHF. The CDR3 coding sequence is TGTGCCAGCAGCCAGGGCGCGTATAGCAATCAGCCCCAGCATTTT. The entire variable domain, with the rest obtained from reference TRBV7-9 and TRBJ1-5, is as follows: DTGVSQNPRHKITKRGQNVTFRCDPISEHNRLYWYRQTLGQGPEFLTYFQNEAQLEKSRLLSDRFSAERPKGSFSTLEIQRTEQGDSAMYLCASSQGAYSNQPQHFGDGTRLSIL.

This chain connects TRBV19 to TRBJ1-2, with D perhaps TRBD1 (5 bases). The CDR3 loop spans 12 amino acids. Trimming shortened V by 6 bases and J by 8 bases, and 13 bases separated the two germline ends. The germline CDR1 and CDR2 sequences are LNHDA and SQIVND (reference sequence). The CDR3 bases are TGTGCCAGTAGCGATCGGGACGGCGGCTACACCTTC. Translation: CASSDRDGGYTF.

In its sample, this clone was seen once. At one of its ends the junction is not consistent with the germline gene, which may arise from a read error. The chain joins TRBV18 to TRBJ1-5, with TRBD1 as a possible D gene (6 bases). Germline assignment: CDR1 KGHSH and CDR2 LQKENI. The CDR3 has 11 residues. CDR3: CASSPITGRDF. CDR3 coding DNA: TGTGCCAGCTCACCAATCACAGGGAGGGATTTT. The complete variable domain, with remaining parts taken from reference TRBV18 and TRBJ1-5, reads NAGVMQNPRHLVRRRGQEARLRCSPMKGHSHVYWYRQLPEEGLKFMVYLQKENIIDESGMPKERFSAEFPKEGPSILRIQQVVRGDSAAYFCASSPITGRDFGDGTRLSIL.

The CDR3 loop reads CASSEDSNYNEQFF. The CDR3 coding sequence is TGTGCCAGCAGTGAAGATTCTAACTACAATGAGCAGTTCTTC. The chain recombines TRBV2 with TRBJ2-1, with D unresolved. The germline V gene encodes CDR1 SNHLY and CDR2 FYNNEI. V lost 1 base and J 3 bases, leaving 7 bases between the germline ends. The CDR3 extends over 14 amino acids.